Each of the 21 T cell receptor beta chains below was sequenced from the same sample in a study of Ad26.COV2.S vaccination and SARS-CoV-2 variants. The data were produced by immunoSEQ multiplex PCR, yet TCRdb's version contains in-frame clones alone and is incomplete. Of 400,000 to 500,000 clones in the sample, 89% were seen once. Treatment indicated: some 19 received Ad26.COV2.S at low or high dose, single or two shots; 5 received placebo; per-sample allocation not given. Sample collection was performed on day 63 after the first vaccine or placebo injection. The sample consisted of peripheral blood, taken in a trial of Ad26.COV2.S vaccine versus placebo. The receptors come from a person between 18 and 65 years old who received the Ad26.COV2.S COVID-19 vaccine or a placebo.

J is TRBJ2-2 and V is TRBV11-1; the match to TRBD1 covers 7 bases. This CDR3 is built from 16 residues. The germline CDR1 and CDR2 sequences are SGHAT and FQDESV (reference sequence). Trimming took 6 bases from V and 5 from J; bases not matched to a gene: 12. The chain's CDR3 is CASRRPGQAATGELFF. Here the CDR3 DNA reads TGTGCCAGCAGACGACCTGGACAGGCGGCAACCGGGGAGCTGTTTTTT.

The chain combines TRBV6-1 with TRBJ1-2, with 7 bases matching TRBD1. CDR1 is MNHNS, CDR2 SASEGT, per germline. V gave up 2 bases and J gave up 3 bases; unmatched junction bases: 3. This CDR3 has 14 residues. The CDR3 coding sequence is TGTGCCAGCAGTGAAACAGGGGACCACTATGGCTACACCTTC. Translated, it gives CASSETGDHYGYTF.

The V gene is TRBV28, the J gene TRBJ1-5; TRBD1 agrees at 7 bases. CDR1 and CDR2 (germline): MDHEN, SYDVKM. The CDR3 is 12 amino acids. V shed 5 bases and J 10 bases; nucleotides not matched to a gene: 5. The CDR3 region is CASSRQGVPQHF. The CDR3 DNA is TGTGCCAGCAGTCGACAGGGAGTCCCCCAGCATTTT.

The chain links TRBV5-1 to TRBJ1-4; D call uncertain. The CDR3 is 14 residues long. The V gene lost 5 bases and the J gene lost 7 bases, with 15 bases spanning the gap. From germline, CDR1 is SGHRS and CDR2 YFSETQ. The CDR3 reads CASSSGVGSEKLFF. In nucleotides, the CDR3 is TGCGCCAGCAGTTCGGGAGTAGGGAGTGAAAAACTGTTTTTT.

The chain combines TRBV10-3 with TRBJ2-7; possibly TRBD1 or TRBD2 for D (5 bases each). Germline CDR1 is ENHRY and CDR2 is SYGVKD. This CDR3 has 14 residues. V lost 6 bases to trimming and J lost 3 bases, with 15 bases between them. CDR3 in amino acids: CAISQGRSNYEQYF. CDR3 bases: TGTGCCATCAGCCAGGGACGGTCCAACTACGAGCAGTACTTC.

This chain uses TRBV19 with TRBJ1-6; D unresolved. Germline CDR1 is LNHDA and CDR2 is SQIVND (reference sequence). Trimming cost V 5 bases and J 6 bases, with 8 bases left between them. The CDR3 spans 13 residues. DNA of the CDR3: TGTGCCAGTAGTGAACAGAGTAATTCACCCCTCCACTTT. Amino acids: CASSEQSNSPLHF.

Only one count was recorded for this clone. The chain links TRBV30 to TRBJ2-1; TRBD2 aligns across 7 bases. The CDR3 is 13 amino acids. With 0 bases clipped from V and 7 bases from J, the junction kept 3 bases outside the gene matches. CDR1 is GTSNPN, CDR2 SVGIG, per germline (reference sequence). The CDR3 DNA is TGTGCCTGGAGTGTATGGCGGGGGAATGAGCAGTTCTTC. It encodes CAWSVWRGNEQFF.

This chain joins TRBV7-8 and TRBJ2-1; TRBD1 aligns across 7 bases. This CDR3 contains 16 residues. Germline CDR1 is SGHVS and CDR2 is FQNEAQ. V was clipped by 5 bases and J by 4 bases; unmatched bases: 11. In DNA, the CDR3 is TGTGCCAGCAGCAGCCAGACAGGGAATATTTACAATGAGCAGTTCTTC. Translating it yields CASSSQTGNIYNEQFF.

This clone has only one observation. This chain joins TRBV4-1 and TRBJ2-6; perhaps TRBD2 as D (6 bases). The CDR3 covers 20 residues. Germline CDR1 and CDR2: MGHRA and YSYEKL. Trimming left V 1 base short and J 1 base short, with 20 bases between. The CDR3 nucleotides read TGCGCCAGCAGCCAAGGAGCTTGGGGGGAGTCAAGTTCTGGGGCCAACGTCCTGACTTTC. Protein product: CASSQGAWGESSSGANVLTF.

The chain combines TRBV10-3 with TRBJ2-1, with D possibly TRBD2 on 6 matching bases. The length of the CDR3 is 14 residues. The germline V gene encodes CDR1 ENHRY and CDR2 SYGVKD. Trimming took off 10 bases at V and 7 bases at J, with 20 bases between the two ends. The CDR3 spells CATKVGGSWNEQFF. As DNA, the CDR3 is TGTGCCACGAAGGTTGGAGGGAGTTGGAATGAGCAGTTCTTC.

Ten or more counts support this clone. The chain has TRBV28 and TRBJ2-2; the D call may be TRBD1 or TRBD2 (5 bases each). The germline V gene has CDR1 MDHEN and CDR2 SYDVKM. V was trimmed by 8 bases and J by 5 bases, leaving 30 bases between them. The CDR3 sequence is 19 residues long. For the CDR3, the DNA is TGTGCCAGCCAGGTCAGGCCTTATACGGGAAGTGGGGGAACCGGGGAGCTGTTTTTT. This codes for CASQVRPYTGSGGTGELFF.

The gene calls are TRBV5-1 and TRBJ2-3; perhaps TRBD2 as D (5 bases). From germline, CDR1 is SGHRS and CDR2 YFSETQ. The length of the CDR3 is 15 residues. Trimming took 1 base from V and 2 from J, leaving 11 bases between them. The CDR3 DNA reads TGCGCCAGCAGCTTGCGGACTTTAGACACAGATACGCAGTATTTT. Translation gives CASSLRTLDTDTQYF.

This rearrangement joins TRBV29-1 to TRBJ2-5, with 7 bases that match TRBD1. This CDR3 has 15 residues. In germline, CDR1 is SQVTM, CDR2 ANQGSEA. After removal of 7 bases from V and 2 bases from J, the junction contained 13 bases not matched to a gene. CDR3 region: CSAYRDRANQETQYF. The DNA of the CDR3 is TGCAGCGCCTACCGTGACAGGGCGAATCAAGAGACCCAGTACTTC.

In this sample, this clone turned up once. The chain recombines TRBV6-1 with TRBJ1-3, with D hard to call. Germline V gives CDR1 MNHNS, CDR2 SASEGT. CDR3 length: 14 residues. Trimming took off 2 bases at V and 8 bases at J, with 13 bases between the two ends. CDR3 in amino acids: CASSEHQEVDTIYF. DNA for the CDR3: TGTGCCAGCAGTGAACATCAGGAGGTAGACACCATATATTTT.

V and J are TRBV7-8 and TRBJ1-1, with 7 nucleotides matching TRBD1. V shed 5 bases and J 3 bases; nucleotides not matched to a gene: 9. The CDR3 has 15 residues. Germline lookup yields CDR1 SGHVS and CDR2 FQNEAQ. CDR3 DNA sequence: TGTGCCAGCAGCGCACTCCGGGACAGTCACACTGAAGCTTTCTTT. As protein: CASSALRDSHTEAFF.

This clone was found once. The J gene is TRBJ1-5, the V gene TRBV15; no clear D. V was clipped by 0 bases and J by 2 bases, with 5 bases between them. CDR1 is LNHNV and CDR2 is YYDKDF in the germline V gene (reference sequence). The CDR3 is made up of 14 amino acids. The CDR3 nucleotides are TGTGCCACCAGCAGAGATCCGGGCAATCAGCCCCAGCATTTT. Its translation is CATSRDPGNQPQHF.

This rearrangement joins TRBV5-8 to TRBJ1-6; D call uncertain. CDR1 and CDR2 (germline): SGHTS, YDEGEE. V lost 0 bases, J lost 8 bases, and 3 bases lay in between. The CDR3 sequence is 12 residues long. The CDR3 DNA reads TGTGCCAGCAGCTTGGGCGATTCACCCCTCCACTTT. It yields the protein CASSLGDSPLHF.

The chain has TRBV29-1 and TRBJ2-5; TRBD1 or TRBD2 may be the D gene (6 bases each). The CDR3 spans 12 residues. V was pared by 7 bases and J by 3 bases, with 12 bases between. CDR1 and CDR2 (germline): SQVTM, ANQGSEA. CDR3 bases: TGCAGCGCGTATAGGGGGGAAGAGACCCAGTACTTC. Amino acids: CSAYRGEETQYF.

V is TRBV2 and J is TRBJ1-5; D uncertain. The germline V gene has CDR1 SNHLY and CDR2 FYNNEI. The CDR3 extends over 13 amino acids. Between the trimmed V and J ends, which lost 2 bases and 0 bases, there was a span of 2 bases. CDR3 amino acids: CASSENSNQPQHF. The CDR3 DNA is TGTGCCAGCAGTGAAAATAGCAATCAGCCCCAGCATTTT.

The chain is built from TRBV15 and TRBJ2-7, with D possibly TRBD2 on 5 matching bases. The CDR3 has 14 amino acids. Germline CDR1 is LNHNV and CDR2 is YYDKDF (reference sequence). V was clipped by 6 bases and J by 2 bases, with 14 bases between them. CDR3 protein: CATSPTSSPYEQYV. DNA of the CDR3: TGTGCCACCAGTCCTACTAGTTCGCCCTACGAGCAGTACGTC.

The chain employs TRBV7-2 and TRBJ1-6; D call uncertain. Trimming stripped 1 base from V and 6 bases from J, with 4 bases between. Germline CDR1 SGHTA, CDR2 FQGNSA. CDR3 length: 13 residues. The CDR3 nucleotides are TGTGCCAGCAGCTTAGAGGTTAATTCACCCCTCCACTTT. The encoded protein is CASSLEVNSPLHF.